Listed here are 18 T cell receptor beta chains from one sample, sequenced in a study of cytomegalovirus exposure and HLA in healthy donors. The PCR contained 60 Vbeta and 13 Jbeta primers. The repertoire was sequenced with immunoSEQ multiplex PCR; TCRdb's copy has only in-frame clones and lacks some. The repertoire table contains 150,000 to 250,000 clones. Sequencing was done on a sample of PBMCs. The source of these receptors is a boy aged 5-17 years in good health and CMV-seronegative.

A note on this clone: The germline gene is not matched at one end of the junction; a read error may be the cause. The V gene is TRBV5-4, the J gene TRBJ2-7, with TRBD1 matching 8 bases. The length of the CDR3 is 14 residues. Germline V CDR1 and CDR2: SGHNT, YYREEE (reference sequence). Here the CDR3 DNA reads TGTGCCAGCAGGTTGGGACAGGACACCCGCGAGCAGTACTTC. Amino acid sequence: CASRLGQDTREQYF.

V and J are TRBV2 and TRBJ2-3; D possibly corresponds to TRBD1 (6 bases). Germline V gene data show CDR1 as SNHLY and CDR2 as FYNNEI. Between the trimmed V and J ends, which lost 6 bases and 6 bases, there was a span of 13 bases. The CDR3 runs 13 residues. The CDR3 region is CASRSQGSDTQYF. The CDR3 nucleotides are TGTGCCAGCAGGTCACAGGGTTCGGATACGCAGTATTTT.

The gene calls are TRBV6-1 and TRBJ1-1; D not certain. Per germline, CDR1 MNHNS and CDR2 SASEGT. V gave up 2 bases and J gave up 10 bases, with 14 bases separating them. The length of the CDR3 is 13 residues. The CDR3 sequence: CASSEHRDSGAFF. The CDR3 nucleotides are TGTGCCAGCAGTGAACATCGTGACTCGGGAGCTTTCTTT.

The chain carries TRBV10-1 and TRBJ2-1; the D gene is possibly TRBD2 (5 bases). Germline loops: CDR1 WNHNN, CDR2 SYGVQD (reference sequence). This CDR3 region has 19 residues. V dropped 0 bases and J dropped 8 bases, with 26 bases sitting between them. CDR3 in amino acids: CASSESLGGASATIHEQFF. In nucleotides, the CDR3 is TGCGCCAGCAGTGAGTCTTTAGGAGGCGCTTCAGCCACTATACATGAGCAGTTCTTC.

This chain joins TRBV5-1 and TRBJ2-1; D is possibly TRBD1 (6 bases). The germline V gene encodes CDR1 SGHRS and CDR2 YFSETQ. Trimming took 1 base from V and 9 from J, leaving 14 bases between them. This CDR3 region has 14 residues. The CDR3 DNA sequence: TGCGCCAGCAGCTTGTTACAGGGAGAAACTGAGCAGTTCTTC. It yields the protein CASSLLQGETEQFF.

The chain combines TRBV2 with TRBJ2-2; D is unresolved. CDR1 is SNHLY, CDR2 FYNNEI, per germline. The CDR3 totals 14 residues. Trimming removed 6 bases from V and 2 bases from J, with 10 bases in between. The CDR3 sequence: CASRQASNTGELFF. CDR3 bases: TGTGCCAGCAGACAAGCGTCCAACACCGGGGAGCTGTTTTTT. Filled out from reference TRBV2 and TRBJ2-2, the complete variable domain reads EPEVTQTPSHQVTQMGQEVILRCVPISNHLYFYWYRQILGQKVEFLVSFYNNEISEKSEIFDDQFSVERPDGSNFTLKIRSTKLEDSAMYFCASRQASNTGELFFGEGSRLTVL.

The chain carries TRBV18 and TRBJ1-6, with TRBD1 matching over 9 bases. Trimming cost V 6 bases and J 0 bases; bases outside gene matches: 12. CDR3 length: 19 residues. From germline, CDR1 is KGHSH and CDR2 LQKENI. CDR3 residues: CASSLGRDRAPSYNSPLHF. CDR3 nucleotides: TGTGCCAGCTCCCTCGGTAGGGACAGGGCTCCCTCCTATAATTCACCCCTCCACTTT.

The V call is TRBV27, the J call TRBJ1-3, with no clear D. The V end lost 2 bases, the J end lost 3 bases, and 11 bases lay between the germline ends. Germline loops: CDR1 MNHEY, CDR2 SMNVEV (reference sequence). This CDR3 comprises 15 residues. CDR3 amino acids: CASSLNRAGGNTIYF. In DNA, the CDR3 is TGTGCCAGCAGTTTAAATAGAGCTGGTGGAAACACCATATATTTT.

The chain carries TRBV4-2 and TRBJ1-1; tentative D call: TRBD1 (6 bases). The CDR3 sequence is 16 residues long. With 0 bases removed from V and 0 bases from J, the gap between germline ends came to 11 bases. From germline, CDR1 is LGHNA and CDR2 YNFKEQ. CDR3 nucleotides: TGTGCCAGCAGCCAAGACTCGAGGGGGATGAACACTGAAGCTTTCTTT. Protein sequence: CASSQDSRGMNTEAFF.

This chain joins TRBV19 and TRBJ2-2; 11 bases map to TRBD2. The V gene end was trimmed by 3 bases and the J gene end by 7 bases; junction bases not matched to a gene: 4. CDR1 and CDR2 from the germline V gene are LNHDA and SQIVND (reference sequence). CDR3 length equals 15 residues. CDR3 region: CASSMGLAVVGELFF. Written as DNA, the CDR3 is TGTGCCAGTAGTATGGGACTAGCGGTGGTCGGGGAGCTGTTTTTT.

Regarding this clone: Its ends do not fully match the called genes, so a read error is possible. Other DNA sequences from this sample encode an identical CDR3 as well. The gene calls are TRBV5-1 and TRBJ1-1, with 7 bases aligning to TRBD1. From germline, CDR1 is SGHRS and CDR2 YFSETQ. CDR3 length: 15 amino acids. The CDR3 region is CASSFTPGGNTEAFF. The CDR3 bases are TGCGCCAGCAGCTTCACCCCAGGGGGGAACACTGAGGCTTTCTTT.

The V call is TRBV9, the J call TRBJ2-1; TRBD1 matches 8 bases. CDR1 and CDR2 (germline): SGDLS, YYNGEE. The junction had 3 bases not matched to a gene; V was cut back by 3 bases and J by 1 base. The CDR3 loop spans 15 amino acids. Here the CDR3 DNA reads TGTGCCAGCAGCGACCGGGACAGGTCCTACAATGAGCAGTTCTTC. Its protein product is CASSDRDRSYNEQFF. Variable domain in full (rest from reference TRBV9 and TRBJ2-1): DSGVTQTPKHLITATGQRVTLRCSPRSGDLSVYWYQQSLDQGLQFLIQYYNGEERAKGNILERFSAQQFPDLHSELNLSSLELGDSALYFCASSDRDRSYNEQFFGPGTRLTVL.

The chain uses TRBV6-5 and TRBJ1-2, with 7 nucleotides matching TRBD1. The CDR3 contains 15 residues. The trim removed 2 bases at V and 0 bases at J, leaving 3 bases unmatched. Looked up from germline, CDR1 is MNHEY and CDR2 is SVGAGI. The CDR3 sequence is CASSYRTGANYGYTF. The CDR3, as DNA: TGTGCCAGCAGTTACAGAACAGGGGCTAACTATGGCTACACCTTC.

The chain links TRBV4-1 to TRBJ1-1, with D possibly TRBD1 on 6 matching bases. Germline assignment: CDR1 MGHRA and CDR2 YSYEKL. This CDR3 is built from 15 residues. V dropped 2 bases and J dropped 0 bases, with 10 bases sitting between them. The CDR3 DNA follows: TGCGCCAGCAGCCAAAAAGGGACACTGAACACTGAAGCTTTCTTT. It encodes CASSQKGTLNTEAFF.

The genes are TRBV9 and TRBJ1-3; D not certain. CDR3 length equals 13 residues. Germline V lookup: CDR1 SGDLS, CDR2 YYNGEE. Trimming shortened V by 4 bases and J by 7 bases, and 12 bases separated the two germline ends. The CDR3 region is CASSPPRRNTIYF. As DNA, the CDR3 is TGTGCCAGCAGCCCCCCCCGTCGGAACACCATATATTTT.

V is TRBV12-5 and J is TRBJ2-7; 8 bases fit TRBD2. The germline V gene encodes CDR1 LGHNT and CDR2 FRNRAP. The CDR3 loop spans 18 amino acids. J was trimmed by 5 bases and V by 4 bases; bases with no gene match: 19. The CDR3 nucleotides read TGTGCTAGTGGTTCACCCGGGGGGGGACTAGGGGGGTTTGACGAGCAGTACTTC. Translated, it gives CASGSPGGGLGGFDEQYF.

V gene TRBV28 combines with J gene TRBJ1-6; tentative D call: TRBD1 (5 bases). This CDR3 contains 13 residues. CDR1 and CDR2 (germline): MDHEN, SYDVKM. The V and J ends lost 8 bases and 10 bases respectively, with 15 bases between them. This CDR3 reads CASVGEGWSPLHF. The CDR3 DNA is TGTGCCAGCGTTGGGGAGGGGTGGTCACCCCTCCACTTT.

V is TRBV5-8 and J is TRBJ1-3; D unclear. Trimming cost V 2 bases and J 2 bases, with 8 bases left between them. Germline V gene sequence: CDR1 SGHTS, CDR2 YDEGEE. The CDR3 spans 14 residues. The DNA of the CDR3 is TGTGCCAGCAGCTTCGGAGGAGCTGGAAACACCATATATTTT. As protein: CASSFGGAGNTIYF.